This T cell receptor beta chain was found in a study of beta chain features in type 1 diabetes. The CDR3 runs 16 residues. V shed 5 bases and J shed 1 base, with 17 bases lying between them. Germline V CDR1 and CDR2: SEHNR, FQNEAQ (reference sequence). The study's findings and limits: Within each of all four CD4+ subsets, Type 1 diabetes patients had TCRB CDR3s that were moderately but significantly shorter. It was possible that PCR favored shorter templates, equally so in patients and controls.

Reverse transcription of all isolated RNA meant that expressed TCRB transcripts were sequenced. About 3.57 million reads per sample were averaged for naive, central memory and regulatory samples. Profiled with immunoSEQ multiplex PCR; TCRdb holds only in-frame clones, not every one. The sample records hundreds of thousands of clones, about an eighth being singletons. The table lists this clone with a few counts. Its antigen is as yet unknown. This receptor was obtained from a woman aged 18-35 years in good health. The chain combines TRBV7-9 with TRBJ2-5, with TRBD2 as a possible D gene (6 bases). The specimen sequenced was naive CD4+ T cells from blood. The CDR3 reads CASSRSPGGSQETQYF. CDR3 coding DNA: TGTGCCAGCAGCCGTTCACCCGGGGGTTCCCAAGAGACCCAGTACTTC.